The 21 T cell receptor beta chains presented below share a single source sample, sequenced in a study of blood T cell repertoires in COVID-19. Sequencing used immunoSEQ multiplex PCR; TCRdb keeps in-frame clones, though not all of them. The table shows 350,000 to 450,000 clones, with around 88% occurring only once. The source material was peripheral blood. These receptors all come from a woman aged 55-70 years with COVID-19, enrolled during active disease.

For the CDR3, the DNA is TGCGCCAGCAGCCAAGGAGAACAGGCTGGCTACACCTTC. Encoded protein: CASSQGEQAGYTF. V usage is TRBV4-3 and J usage is TRBJ1-2, with a weak D call TRBD1 (5 bases). V dropped 1 base and J dropped 7 bases, with 10 bases sitting between them. The germline gives CDR1 LGHNA, CDR2 YSLEER. This CDR3 has 13 amino acids.

The chain joins TRBV10-2 to TRBJ2-3; 7 bases agree with TRBD1. Per the germline V gene, CDR1 is WSHSY and CDR2 is SAAADI. This CDR3 is 15 amino acids long. Trimming took 0 bases from V and 4 from J; bases not matched to a gene: 4. The CDR3 nucleotides read TGCGCCAGCAGTGAGTCAGGGCAGGGGGCAGATACGCAGTATTTT. Encoded protein: CASSESGQGADTQYF.

The chain recombines TRBV5-4 with TRBJ1-1; 8 nucleotides agree with TRBD1. CDR3 length: 15 amino acids. CDR1 is SGHNT and CDR2 is YYREEE in the germline V gene (reference sequence). J lost 1 base, V lost 0 bases, and 2 bases had no gene match. CDR3 DNA: TGTGCCAGCAGCTTGGGCGGGACAGGGAACACTGAAGCTTTCTTT. Protein sequence: CASSLGGTGNTEAFF.

The chain couples TRBV28 to TRBJ1-1; tentative D call: TRBD1 (5 bases). This CDR3 is 15 amino acids long. The V and J ends lost 2 bases and 4 bases respectively, with 14 bases between them. CDR1 is MDHEN and CDR2 is SYDVKM in the germline V gene. CDR3 region: CASSLGAGLPTEAFF. The CDR3 DNA is TGTGCCAGCAGTTTAGGAGCAGGGCTGCCCACTGAAGCTTTCTTT.

The chain combines TRBV7-9 with TRBJ1-1, with 8 bases matching TRBD1. The CDR3 totals 16 residues. With 4 bases clipped from V and 3 bases from J, the junction kept 10 bases outside the gene matches. Germline V gives CDR1 SEHNR, CDR2 FQNEAQ (reference sequence). CDR3 in DNA: TGTGCCAGCAGCTCTACAGCACAGGGGGATTACACTGAAGCTTTCTTT. Translated, it gives CASSSTAQGDYTEAFF.

This chain connects TRBV19 to TRBJ1-1; TRBD1 aligns across 10 bases. This CDR3 region has 16 residues. The trim removed 6 bases at V and 0 bases at J, leaving 7 bases unmatched. Germline V gene data show CDR1 as LNHDA and CDR2 as SQIVND (reference sequence). In nucleotides, the CDR3 is TGTGCCAGTAGGATGACAGGGGGCGTTTTGAACACTGAAGCTTTCTTT. It yields the protein CASRMTGGVLNTEAFF.

The chain links TRBV5-1 to TRBJ1-2; 8 nucleotides align to TRBD1. V lost 4 bases, J lost 3 bases, and 8 bases stayed unmatched. This CDR3 spans 15 amino acids. Germline V gene data show CDR1 as SGHRS and CDR2 as YFSETQ. DNA for the CDR3: TGCGCCAGCAGCCCCCCGGCAGGGGGCGACTATGGCTACACCTTC. Residues: CASSPPAGGDYGYTF.

V gene TRBV6-2 or TRBV6-3 combines with J gene TRBJ2-2, with unresolved D. V was trimmed by 6 bases and J by 0 bases, leaving 11 bases between them. The CDR3 sequence is 15 residues long. Germline CDR1 reads MNHEY; CDR2 reads SVGEGT. The CDR3 nucleotides read TGTGCCAGCAGCCTCGACACATCGAACACCGGGGAGCTGTTTTTT. It specifies CASSLDTSNTGELFF.

V usage is TRBV21-1 and J usage is TRBJ1-5; the table's TRBD1 call for D was not verified on the DNA. TRBV21-1 is flagged as a pseudogene. CDR3 length: 16 amino acids. CDR3 DNA: TGTGCCAGCAGCAAAGCCCCAGGACATAGCAATCAGCCCCAGCATTTT. It is translated as CASSKAPGHSNQPQHF.

V usage is TRBV18 and J usage is TRBJ1-3; D is unclear. The CDR3 loop spans 15 amino acids. V was cut by 0 bases and J by 0 bases, with 6 bases left in between. Germline V lookup: CDR1 KGHSH, CDR2 LQKENI. The chain's CDR3 is CASSPPQYSGNTIYF. CDR3 nucleotides: TGTGCCAGCTCACCACCGCAGTACTCTGGAAACACCATATATTTT.

The V call is TRBV18, the J call TRBJ1-4; TRBD1 matches at 8 bases. V gave up 3 bases and J gave up 3 bases; unmatched junction bases: 3. The CDR3 extends over 15 amino acids. Germline V lookup: CDR1 KGHSH, CDR2 LQKENI. CDR3 sequence: CASSPRTGSNEKLFF. The CDR3 DNA sequence: TGTGCCAGCTCACCGAGGACAGGGTCTAATGAAAAACTGTTTTTT. The entire variable domain, with the rest obtained from reference TRBV18 and TRBJ1-4, is as follows: NAGVMQNPRHLVRRRGQEARLRCSPMKGHSHVYWYRQLPEEGLKFMVYLQKENIIDESGMPKERFSAEFPKEGPSILRIQQVVRGDSAAYFCASSPRTGSNEKLFFGSGTQLSVL.

The J gene is TRBJ2-1, the V gene TRBV21-1; the D call of TRBD2 is as the table states it, not checked on the DNA. TRBV21-1 is reported as a pseudogene. The CDR3 loop spans 18 amino acids. The CDR3 nucleotides are TGTGCCAGCAGCACGCCTTCCCCCCTAGATCCCCCTTACAATGAGCAGTTCTTC. Encoded protein: CASSTPSPLDPPYNEQFF.

The chain links TRBV5-5 to TRBJ2-3, with TRBD2 matching over 7 bases. Germline assignment: CDR1 SGHKS and CDR2 YYEKEE (reference sequence). This CDR3 contains 16 residues. Germline trimming cut 3 bases from V and 4 bases from J; bases unmatched to any gene: 11. The DNA of the CDR3 is TGTGCCAGCAGCTCTGGTGGCGGGGGAATGGCAGATACGCAGTATTTT. Translation gives CASSSGGGGMADTQYF.

This clone showed up many times. This chain links TRBV18 with TRBJ2-5; D is perhaps TRBD2 (5 bases). The CDR3 contains 14 residues. V was cut by 0 bases and J by 3 bases, with 8 bases left in between. The germline V gene has CDR1 KGHSH and CDR2 LQKENI. Here the CDR3 DNA reads TGTGCCAGCTCACCACCGCACGGGGAAGAGACCCAGTACTTC. Amino acids: CASSPPHGEETQYF.

The CDR3 protein is CASSQLVPRKHSGNTIYF. CDR3 in DNA: TGCGCCAGCAGCCAATTGGTCCCCAGGAAACACTCTGGAAACACCATATATTTT. The V gene is TRBV4-1, the J gene TRBJ1-3; no definite D call. The CDR3 runs 18 residues. Germline V gene data show CDR1 as MGHRA and CDR2 as YSYEKL. The V gene lost 2 bases and the J gene lost 0 bases, with 17 bases spanning the gap.

This clone was observed once. This chain joins TRBV6-5 and TRBJ2-5, with a possible D match to TRBD2 (6 bases). Per the germline V gene, CDR1 is MNHEY and CDR2 is SVGAGI. Trimming removed 7 bases at V and 4 bases at J, with 13 bases between. The CDR3 has 13 amino acids. This CDR3 reads CASTGGVRETQYF. CDR3 DNA: TGTGCCAGCACTGGCGGGGTCAGAGAGACCCAGTACTTC.

The V and J genes are TRBV7-2 and TRBJ2-7, with 9 nucleotides matching TRBD2. The germline CDR1 and CDR2 sequences are SGHTA and FQGNSA. There are 15 residues in the CDR3. Trimming removed 1 base from V and 2 bases from J; junction bases left unmatched: 3. CDR3 in amino acids: CASSLGGGGAYEQYF. The CDR3 coding sequence is TGTGCCAGCAGCTTAGGAGGCGGGGGGGCCTACGAGCAGTACTTC.

The V and J genes are TRBV7-2 and TRBJ2-7; 10 nucleotides agree with TRBD1. Trimming cost V 6 bases and J 5 bases; bases outside gene matches: 4. This CDR3 is 13 amino acids long. The germline gives CDR1 SGHTA, CDR2 FQGNSA. The CDR3 nucleotides are TGTGCCAGCAGAACCGGGACAGGGGACGAGCAGTACTTC. Residues: CASRTGTGDEQYF.

The V call is TRBV5-1, the J call TRBJ1-2; the match to TRBD1 covers 10 bases. After removal of 4 bases from V and 6 bases from J, the junction contained 15 bases not matched to a gene. Germline V gives CDR1 SGHRS, CDR2 YFSETQ. The CDR3 has 17 residues. The CDR3 sequence: CASSQQTGGPALNGYTF. CDR3 coding DNA: TGCGCCAGCAGCCAACAGACAGGGGGCCCAGCCCTGAATGGCTACACCTTC.

The gene calls are TRBV9 and TRBJ1-2; 9 nucleotides match TRBD1. This CDR3 has 13 residues. The V gene end was trimmed by 4 bases and the J gene end by 5 bases; junction bases not matched to a gene: 3. In germline, CDR1 is SGDLS, CDR2 YYNGEE. CDR3 protein: CASSPDRGYGYTF. The CDR3 bases are TGTGCCAGCAGCCCCGACAGGGGGTATGGCTACACCTTC. The complete variable domain, with remaining parts taken from reference TRBV9 and TRBJ1-2, reads DSGVTQTPKHLITATGQRVTLRCSPRSGDLSVYWYQQSLDQGLQFLIQYYNGEERAKGNILERFSAQQFPDLHSELNLSSLELGDSALYFCASSPDRGYGYTFGSGTRLTVV.

A few counts support this clone. The rearrangement uses TRBV9 and TRBJ2-5; D might be TRBD1 (6 bases). V shed 4 bases and J shed 7 bases, with 20 bases lying between them. The CDR3 covers 15 residues. CDR1 SGDLS and CDR2 YYNGEE come from the germline V gene. The CDR3 spells CASSSEQGPGVTQYF. The CDR3 DNA sequence: TGTGCCAGCAGCTCAGAACAGGGCCCCGGGGTGACCCAGTACTTC.